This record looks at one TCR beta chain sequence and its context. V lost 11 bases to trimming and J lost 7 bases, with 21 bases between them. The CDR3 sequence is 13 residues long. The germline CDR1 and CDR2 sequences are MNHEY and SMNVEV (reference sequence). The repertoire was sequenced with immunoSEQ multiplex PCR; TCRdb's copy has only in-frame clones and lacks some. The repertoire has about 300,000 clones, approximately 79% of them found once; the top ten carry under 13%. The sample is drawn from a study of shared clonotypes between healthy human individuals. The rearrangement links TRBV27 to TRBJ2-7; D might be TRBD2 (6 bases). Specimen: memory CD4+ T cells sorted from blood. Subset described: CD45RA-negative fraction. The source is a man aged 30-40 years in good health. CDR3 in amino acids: CACGLPSLFEQYF. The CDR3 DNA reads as TGTGCCTGCGGACTACCGTCCTTATTTGAGCAGTACTTC.